What follows are 18 T cell receptor delta chains derived from one specimen sequenced in a study of Vδ1+ human thymocytes. What these receptors recognize is not known. The template was reverse-transcribed extracted RNA. Multiplex PCR used pooled V-gene forward primers and a constant-region reverse primer to amplify CDR3s. With CATT, TCRdb re-called clones from the multiplex PCR reads. The sample yields around 56,000 delta-chain clones, roughly 15% seen once. Study results and limitations: Thymic TRG and TRD repertoires appeared highly polyclonal.

Sequencing was performed on Vdelta1+ gamma-delta thymocytes from the thymus. Specified subset: FACS-sorted CD3+ TCRalphabeta- TCRVdelta1+ TCRVdelta2- thymocytes. The receptors were gathered from a girl in the first two years of life who had congenital heart surgery.

V usage is TRDV1 and J usage is TRDJ1; D might be TRDD3 (6 bases). Germline-derived CDR1 and CDR2 are TSWWSYY and QGS. Trimming removed 4 bases from V and 0 bases from J, with 33 bases in between. The CDR3 sequence is 22 residues long. The CDR3 is CALGASSIPSLGTKKYTDKLIF. Here the CDR3 DNA reads TGTGCTCTTGGGGCAAGCTCCATCCCTTCTCTGGGGACCAAAAAGTACACCGATAAACTCATCTTT.

This rearrangement joins TRDV1 to TRDJ1; 8 bases agree with TRDD3. This CDR3 contains 19 residues. Looked up from germline, CDR1 is TSWWSYY and CDR2 is QGS. Trimming cost V 1 base and J 8 bases; bases outside gene matches: 21. This CDR3 is CALGERTTSREGIQRKLIF. CDR3 bases: TGTGCTCTTGGGGAACGGACAACATCCCGCGAGGGGATACAGAGAAAACTCATCTTT.

This rearrangement joins TRDV1 to TRDJ1, with TRDD3 identical over 9 bases. The CDR3 length is 19 residues. Germline V CDR1 and CDR2: TSWWSYY, QGS. Losses at the gene ends were 3 bases for V and 12 bases for J; bases not matched to a gene: 26. The CDR3 region is CALGESLHRGYVGAWGFIF. In nucleotides, the CDR3 is TGTGCTCTTGGGGAGTCCCTACACCGGGGATACGTGGGGGCTTGGGGGTTCATCTTT.

V usage is TRDV1 and J usage is TRDJ1; 7 bases fit TRDD3. CDR3 length: 22 amino acids. With 1 base clipped from V and 3 bases from J, the junction kept 26 bases outside the gene matches. CDR1 is TSWWSYY, CDR2 QGS, per germline. CDR3 region: CALGEHPLSSGDRVVAADKLIF. As DNA, the CDR3 is TGTGCTCTTGGGGAACATCCCCTTTCCAGCGGGGATAGGGTGGTCGCGGCCGATAAACTCATCTTT.

Comments on this clone: The same CDR3 can be traced to other DNA sequences in this sample. The chain links TRAV29/DV5 to TRDJ1; D ambiguous. There are 15 residues in the CDR3. The V end lost 2 bases, the J end lost 7 bases, and 21 bases lay between the germline ends. Germline CDR1 is NSMFDY and CDR2 is ISSIKDK. CDR3 DNA sequence: TGTGCAGCAAGGGCTTTCCCGTACCTGATCGGTAAACTCATCTTT. Its protein product is CAARAFPYLIGKLIF.

In its sample, this clone was seen a few times. The chain combines TRAV29/DV5 with TRDJ1; the D gene is possibly TRDD3 (9 bases). This CDR3 contains 24 residues. Germline CDR1 reads NSMFDY; CDR2 reads ISSIKDK. Trimming stripped 0 bases from V and 1 base from J, with 40 bases between. The chain's CDR3 is CAASDWTSYFPSGGCPRTTDKLIF. The DNA for the CDR3 is TGTGCAGCAAGCGACTGGACTTCCTACTTCCCTTCTGGGGGATGTCCTCGTACCACCGATAAACTCATCTTT. Using reference TRAV29/DV5 and TRDJ1 for the parts outside the CDR3, the full variable domain is DQQVKQNSPSLSVQEGRISILNCDYTNSMFDYFLWYKKYPAEGPTFLISISSIKDKNEDGRFTVFLNKSAKHLSLHIVPSQPGDSAVYFCAASDWTSYFPSGGCPRTTDKLIFGKGTRVTVEP.

The chain recombines TRDV1 with TRDJ1; 13 bases are a match to TRDD3. CDR1 and CDR2 (germline): TSWWSYY, QGS. CDR3 length equals 21 residues. V gave up 5 bases and J gave up 0 bases; unmatched junction bases: 18. CDR3: CALGPTKSDYWGIRDTDKLIF. CDR3 coding DNA: TGTGCTCTTGGGCCTACCAAATCCGACTACTGGGGGATACGGGACACCGATAAACTCATCTTT.

The rearrangement uses TRDV1 and TRDJ1; 11 nucleotides align to TRDD3. The trim removed 5 bases at V and 4 bases at J, leaving 24 bases unmatched. Germline CDR1 and CDR2: TSWWSYY and QGS. This CDR3 has 21 amino acids. The DNA for the CDR3 is TGTGCTCTTGGGTCACTCCTCGTACTGGGGGATAGGGTTTCGAGGGGCGATAAACTCATCTTT. This codes for CALGSLLVLGDRVSRGDKLIF.

This clone was seen more than once but under ten times. The rearrangement links TRDV1 to TRDJ1; 11 bases line up with TRDD3. The V segment lost 3 bases and the J segment 0 bases; nucleotides outside the gene matches: 27. The CDR3 has 24 residues. Germline-derived CDR1 and CDR2 are TSWWSYY and QGS. The CDR3 region is CALGDSYSTTFPVLGDKDTDKLIF. The CDR3 bases are TGTGCTCTTGGGGACTCGTACAGTACCACCTTTCCCGTACTGGGGGATAAGGACACCGATAAACTCATCTTT.

The rearrangement links TRDV1 to TRDJ1; 12 bases match TRDD3. J was trimmed by 0 bases and V by 3 bases; bases with no gene match: 23. Germline values: CDR1 TSWWSYY, CDR2 QGS. This CDR3 region has 23 residues. The CDR3: CALGDRFSYRTGGYSSNTDKLIF. CDR3 sequence (DNA): TGTGCTCTTGGGGACAGATTTTCCTATCGTACTGGGGGATACTCATCGAACACCGATAAACTCATCTTT.

There are a few counts of this clone. The chain links TRDV1 to TRDJ1, with 9 bases fitting TRDD3. With 2 bases clipped from V and 7 bases from J, the junction kept 29 bases outside the gene matches. CDR3 length equals 22 residues. Germline loops: CDR1 TSWWSYY, CDR2 QGS. As DNA, the CDR3 is TGTGCTCTTGGGGAAAGTTGGGAACCGCCCCCGAGACTGGGGGACCCTTCGGGTAAACTCATCTTT. Amino acids: CALGESWEPPPRLGDPSGKLIF.

This clone was observed a handful of times. This rearrangement joins TRDV1 to TRDJ1; 12 bases match TRDD3. Germline-derived CDR1 and CDR2 are TSWWSYY and QGS. The CDR3 consists of 19 residues. The V and J ends lost 0 bases and 5 bases, in that order; junction bases with no gene match: 13. The CDR3 region is CALGELEAGGYGGEDKLIF. CDR3 nucleotide sequence: TGTGCTCTTGGGGAACTGGAGGCTGGGGGATACGGAGGGGAAGATAAACTCATCTTT.

The rearrangement links TRDV1 to TRDJ1, with TRDD3 matching 8 bases. This CDR3 region has 22 residues. The junction had 22 bases not matched to a gene; V was cut back by 0 bases and J by 1 base. From germline, CDR1 is TSWWSYY and CDR2 QGS. CDR3 DNA: TGTGCTCTTGGGGAACTTGATTACTTCCCTGAAAGTACTGGGGGCCTCACCGATAAACTCATCTTT. The encoded protein is CALGELDYFPESTGGLTDKLIF.

A few counts support this clone. The V and J genes are TRDV1 and TRDJ1; tentative D call: TRDD2 (9 bases). This CDR3 has 19 amino acids. Germline V CDR1 and CDR2: TSWWSYY, QGS. Trimming left V 0 bases short and J 9 bases short, with 29 bases between. The CDR3 coding sequence is TGTGCTCTTGGGGAACTCTCGACCTTCCTACGAGTTCCTGGGGGAGAACTCATCTTT. Translation: CALGELSTFLRVPGGELIF.

This chain joins TRDV1 and TRDJ1; 7 bases fit TRDD3. The CDR3 is made up of 19 amino acids. Losses at the gene ends were 2 bases for V and 0 bases for J; bases not matched to a gene: 15. Germline V gene sequence: CDR1 TSWWSYY, CDR2 QGS. This CDR3 is CALGEFLITGDWHTDKLIF. The DNA of the CDR3 is TGTGCTCTTGGGGAATTTCTAATAACTGGGGATTGGCACACCGATAAACTCATCTTT.

This clone was picked up a small number of times. J is TRDJ1 and V is TRDV1; 9 nucleotides line up with TRDD3. V gave up 2 bases and J gave up 2 bases; unmatched junction bases: 12. In germline, CDR1 is TSWWSYY, CDR2 QGS. The CDR3 extends over 18 amino acids. Written as DNA, the CDR3 is TGTGCTCTTGGGGAAGTCAATTGGGGGATAATCTCTACCGATAAACTCATCTTT. This gives the protein CALGEVNWGIISTDKLIF.

This clone was counted between two and nine times. The chain has TRDV1 and TRDJ1, with D possibly matching TRDD3 (6 bases). The CDR3 is 17 amino acids. CDR1 TSWWSYY and CDR2 QGS come from the germline V gene. Trimming cost V 2 bases and J 0 bases, with 16 bases left between them. CDR3 protein: CALGERVGGPYTDKLIF. DNA for the CDR3: TGTGCTCTTGGGGAAAGGGTTGGGGGGCCGTACACCGATAAACTCATCTTT.

The chain couples TRDV1 to TRDJ1; 9 bases match TRDD3. This CDR3 is 19 amino acids long. From germline, CDR1 is TSWWSYY and CDR2 QGS. V lost 3 bases to trimming and J lost 2 bases; unmatched junction nucleotides: 16. The CDR3 here is CALGDLSTGTGGPTDKLIF. The CDR3 nucleotides are TGTGCTCTTGGGGACCTGAGTACCGGTACTGGGGGACCGACCGATAAACTCATCTTT.